Listed below are T cell receptor beta chains from one sample, sequenced in a study of shared clonotypes between healthy human individuals. Produced via immunoSEQ multiplex PCR; TCRdb's table is partial and in-frame only. The repertoire holds about a million clones, with 60% to 80% as singletons. Source material: memory CD4+ T cells sorted from blood. These receptors originate from a man younger than 35 in good health. Both conserved end residues are part of each CDR3. Fields, in order: D gene, CDR3 length, J gene, clone size, V gene, CDR3 DNA, CDR3 protein. The D gene is left open where the match is weak. Size values are once, few and many counts, or a class for expanded clones, and some rows have none.

TRBD1,16,TRBJ2-6,.,TRBV5-6,TGTGCCAGCAGCCAGGACAGGGAAACTGGGGCCAACGTCCTGACTTTC,CASSQDRETGANVLTF
.,14,TRBJ2-5,.,TRBV7-9,TGTGCCAGCAGCTTACTCCGGGACACTGAGACCCAGTACTTC,CASSLLRDTETQYF
.,15,TRBJ2-7,once,TRBV6-6,TGTGCCAGCACCTTTAGTAGTCAGGGGTCCTACGAGCAGTACTTC,CASTFSSQGSYEQYF
.,12,TRBJ2-3,.,TRBV4-1,TGCGCCAGCAGCCAAGGTCAAGATACGCAGTATTTT,CASSQGQDTQYF
TRBD2,15,TRBJ2-1,.,TRBV5-1,TGCGCCAGCAGCGAACTAGCGGGAGGTTACAATGAGCAGTTCTTC,CASSELAGGYNEQFF
TRBD2,14,TRBJ2-2,few,TRBV5-1,TGCGCCAGCAGCGGTGGGGACTACCCCGGGGAGCTGTTTTTT,CASSGGDYPGELFF
.,14,TRBJ1-6,.,TRBV6-1,TGTGCCAGCAGTGAAGGGGGATGGGACTCACCCCTCCACTTT,CASSEGGWDSPLHF
.,15,TRBJ1-1,once,TRBV12-5,TGTGCTAGTGGTGTCTCGACAGGTTTGAACACTGAAGCTTTCTTT,CASGVSTGLNTEAFF
.,16,TRBJ1-1,.,TRBV18,TGTGCCAGCTCACCTAACCAAGTGACCGAGAACACTGAAGCTTTCTTT,CASSPNQVTENTEAFF
.,12,TRBJ1-5,few,TRBV2,TGTGCCAGCAGTTTTGGGCTTCAGCCCCAGCATTTT,CASSFGLQPQHF
TRBD1,15,TRBJ2-7,few,TRBV6-4,TGTGCCAGCAGGCGGGACAGGGGCAACCCCTACGAGCAGTACTTC,CASRRDRGNPYEQYF
.,16,TRBJ2-5,once,TRBV9,TGTGCCAGCAGCGTAGCTCCACGGGGCGGCCAAGAGACCCAGTACTTC,CASSVAPRGGQETQYF
TRBD1,17,TRBJ1-4,.,TRBV7-2,TGTGCCAGCAGCACGCGACAGGGGGCAGCAGCTAATGAAAAACTGTTTTTT,CASSTRQGAAANEKLFF
.,15,TRBJ2-4,.,TRBV28,TGTGCCAGCAGTGCCTCACCGGCCGTCAAAAACATTCAGTACTTC,CASSASPAVKNIQYF
.,15,TRBJ1-2,.,TRBV6-6,TGTGCCAGCAGTCCCGTGGGGGGGCCTCGCTATGGCTACACCTTC,CASSPVGGPRYGYTF
.,12,TRBJ1-1,many,TRBV30,TGTGCCTGGAGTGTACGAAGAGCTGAAGCTTTCTTT,CAWSVRRAEAFF
TRBD1,16,TRBJ1-4,.,TRBV28,TGTGCCAGCAGGAGGGGACAGGCCTGGACTAATGAAAAACTGTTTTTT,CASRRGQAWTNEKLFF
.,15,TRBJ2-6,.,TRBV18,TGTGCCAGCTCACCAGGAATCGCTGGGGCCAACGTCCTGACTTTC,CASSPGIAGANVLTF
TRBD1,13,TRBJ1-5,once,TRBV19,TGTGCCAGTACCGGGACAGGGGTCCAGCCCCAGCATTTT,CASTGTGVQPQHF
.,15,TRBJ2-1,.,TRBV7-9,TGTGCCAGCAGCTTAGGGGCCACCGGGGGAGATGAGCAGTTCTTC,CASSLGATGGDEQFF
.,14,TRBJ1-5,.,TRBV30,TGTGCCTGGAGTGTAACGGGGGGCGGTCAGCCCCAGCATTTT,CAWSVTGGGQPQHF
.,13,TRBJ1-3,.,TRBV30,TGTGCCTGGGGTAGGGTCTCTGGAAACACCATATATTTT,CAWGRVSGNTIYF
.,12,TRBJ2-7,once,TRBV6-5,TGTGCCAGCAGGGGGTTCCCCGGCGAGCAGTACTTC,CASRGFPGEQYF
TRBD1,15,TRBJ2-1,.,TRBV4-3,TGCGCCAGCAGCCAAGCAGGGGGCTTCGGCAATGAGCAGTTCTTC,CASSQAGGFGNEQFF
.,13,TRBJ2-3,.,TRBV10-2,TGCGCCAGCAGTGAACAGGGTGGGGATACGCAGTATTTT,CASSEQGGDTQYF
TRBD1,14,TRBJ2-7,many,TRBV19,TGTGCCAGTAGTACATCGGGGACAGGGAGGGTGCAGTACTTC,CASSTSGTGRVQYF
.,14,TRBJ2-1,few,TRBV7-2,TGTGCCAGCAGGTCTCGGGACCACCCTTTTGAGCAGTTCTTC,CASRSRDHPFEQFF
TRBD2,16,TRBJ2-3,.,TRBV2,TGTGCCAGCAGGAAGGGACTAGCGGGAGTCGGGGATACGCAGTATTTT,CASRKGLAGVGDTQYF
TRBD1,12,TRBJ1-4,.,TRBV19,TGTGCCAGTAGTGCCCAGGGGGGAAAACTGTTTTTT,CASSAQGGKLFF
.,15,TRBJ1-1,few,TRBV5-1,TGCGCCAGCAGCATCCGGGACGGGGTGAACACTGAAGCTTTCTTT,CASSIRDGVNTEAFF
.,14,TRBJ1-6,.,TRBV5-8,TGTGCCACCAGGGGAATGGGTCTAAATTCACCCCTCCACTTT,CATRGMGLNSPLHF
TRBD1,15,TRBJ2-3,.,TRBV7-6,TGTGCCAGCAGCCCCGGGACAGGGAGAGGGGATACGCAGTATTTT,CASSPGTGRGDTQYF
.,15,TRBJ2-5,.,TRBV18,TGTGCCAGCTCACTACCCCGTTCCAGCCAAGAGACCCAGTACTTC,CASSLPRSSQETQYF
.,17,TRBJ1-4,.,TRBV5-1,TGCGCCAGCAGCTTGGGGTCTAACCTCGCAACTAATGAAAAACTGTTTTTT,CASSLGSNLATNEKLFF
.,15,TRBJ1-4,.,TRBV4-1,TGCGCCAGCAGCCAAAGCCCGGGGAATAATGAAAAACTGTTTTTT,CASSQSPGNNEKLFF
TRBD1,12,TRBJ1-1,.,TRBV6-4,TGTGCCAGCAGTGACCGGACAGGGATGGCTTTCTTT,CASSDRTGMAFF
.,12,TRBJ2-5,.,TRBV2,TGTGCCAGCAGTGTTAAGGCTGAGACCCAGTACTTC,CASSVKAETQYF
.,13,TRBJ2-3,.,TRBV10-3,TGTGCCATCAGTGCTGGTTCCTCGAATACGCAGTATTTT,CAISAGSSNTQYF
TRBD2,15,TRBJ2-3,.,TRBV30,TGTGCCTGGAGTGTACAGGCGGGGGGGGTAGATACGCAGTATTTT,CAWSVQAGGVDTQYF
TRBD1,15,TRBJ1-5,.,TRBV6-1,TGTGCCAGCATGGGAGGGGGCAGGGTTAATCAGCCCCAGCATTTT,CASMGGGRVNQPQHF
.,16,TRBJ1-6,many,TRBV5-1,TGCGCCAGCAGCTCGTTGGCCATAGGGGATAATTCACCCCTCCACTTT,CASSSLAIGDNSPLHF
TRBD2,13,TRBJ2-7,.,TRBV19,TGTGCCAGCAGACTAGCGGGAACCCACGAGCAGTACTTC,CASRLAGTHEQYF
.,15,TRBJ1-6,.,TRBV5-1,TGCGCCAGCAGCTTGTGGGGCGAGAATAATTCACCCCTCCACTTT,CASSLWGENNSPLHF
TRBD1,14,TRBJ1-5,.,TRBV30,TGTGCCTGGAACGGACAGGGGGGCAATCAGCCCCAGCATTTT,CAWNGQGGNQPQHF
TRBD2,14,TRBJ2-7,.,TRBV25-1,TGTGCCAGCAGGGGAGGACTAGCGGGATTCGAGCAGTACTTC,CASRGGLAGFEQYF
.,13,TRBJ1-2,.,TRBV5-6,TGTGCCAGCAGCTTGGAACTGAACTATGGCTACACCTTC,CASSLELNYGYTF
.,15,TRBJ2-1,.,TRBV7-2,TGTGCCAGCAGCTCTCCTCGACAGGTTCACAATGAGCAGTTCTTC,CASSSPRQVHNEQFF
.,14,TRBJ2-2,.,TRBV18,TGTGCCAGCTCACCAGGTTACAACACCGGGGAGCTGTTTTTT,CASSPGYNTGELFF
TRBD2,15,TRBJ2-7,.,TRBV7-9,TGTGCCAGCAGCTTAGGGGGGGGACGACCCTACGAGCAGTACTTC,CASSLGGGRPYEQYF